A single T cell receptor beta chain is shown here with its context. This CDR3 is built from 13 residues. CDR1 and CDR2 from the germline V gene are MNHEY and SVGAGI. V gave up 5 bases and J gave up 5 bases, with 12 bases separating them. This sample was taken from a study of control samples from healthy donors and cancer patients. Libraries were prepared by immunoSEQ multiplex PCR; TCRdb keeps only in-frame clonotypes and omits some of them. The table includes 160,000 or so clones, about 93% detected once. The sample taken for sequencing was blood. This TCR was sampled from a woman aged 25-40 years in good health. This chain joins TRBV6-5 and TRBJ1-1, with TRBD1 as a possible D gene (5 bases). The CDR3 sequence: CASSPGRGTEAFF. The DNA of the CDR3 is TGTGCCAGCAGTCCCGGGCGGGGGACTGAAGCTTTCTTT.